One T cell receptor (beta chain) is described in this entry. The entry originates in a study of T cells expressing NK-cell markers. The CDR3 covers 15 residues. CDR1 and CDR2 from the germline V gene are SGHTA and FQGNSA. TCRdb re-called the 5' RACE reads; one entry per CDR3 protein, DNA not given. The sample data list about 260,000 distinct CDR3 sequences. The TCR was taken from a man younger than 35 in good health. Source material: blood T cells: a sorted CD56 or NKG2C T cell subset, CD4+ or CD8+ T cells, or bulk PBMC T cells (not recorded which). The rearrangement joins TRBV7-2 to TRBJ2-7; TCRdb selects TRBD2, and the lack of DNA leaves this call unchecked. The chain's CDR3 is CASSLQTSGIYEQYF.